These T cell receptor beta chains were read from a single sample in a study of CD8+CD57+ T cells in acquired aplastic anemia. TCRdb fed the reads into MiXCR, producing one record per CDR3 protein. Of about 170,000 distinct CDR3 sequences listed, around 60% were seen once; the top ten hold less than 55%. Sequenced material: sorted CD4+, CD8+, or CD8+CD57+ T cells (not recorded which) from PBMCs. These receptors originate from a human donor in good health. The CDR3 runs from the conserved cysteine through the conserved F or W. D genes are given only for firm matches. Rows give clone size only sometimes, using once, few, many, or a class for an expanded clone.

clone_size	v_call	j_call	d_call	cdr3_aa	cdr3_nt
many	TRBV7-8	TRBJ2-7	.	CASSFSGYEQYF	TGTGCCAGCAGCTTTTCCGGGTACGAGCAGTACTTC
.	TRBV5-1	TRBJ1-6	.	CASSFEGTYNSPLHF	TGCGCCAGCAGCTTCGAGGGTACCTATAATTCACCCCTCCACTTT
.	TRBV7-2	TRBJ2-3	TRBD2	CATGGRSTDTQYF	TGTGCCACGGGGGGGCGAAGCACAGATACGCAGTATTTT
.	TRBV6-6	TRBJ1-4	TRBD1	CASSSERTGHEKLFF	TGTGCCAGCAGCTCCGAGCGGACAGGACACGAAAAACTGTTTTTT
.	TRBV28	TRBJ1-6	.	CASSLSFRGSSYNSPLHF	TGTGCCAGCAGTTTGTCATTCCGAGGGAGCTCCTATAATTCACCCCTCCACTTT
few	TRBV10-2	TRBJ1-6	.	CASSERGQASRSPLHF	TGCGCCAGCAGTGAAAGGGGCCAGGCAAGTCGGTCACCCCTCCACTTT
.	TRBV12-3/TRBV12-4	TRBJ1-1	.	CASSLNGHTEAFF	TGTGCCAGCAGTTTAAACGGGCACACTGAAGCTTTCTTT
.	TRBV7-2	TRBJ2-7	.	CASSLLGASLSYEQYF	TGTGCCAGCAGCTTACTTGGGGCTTCCTTATCTTACGAGCAGTACTTC
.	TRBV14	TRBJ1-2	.	CASSQDPGHNYGYTF	TGTGCCAGCAGCCAAGATCCGGGACATAACTATGGCTACACCTTC
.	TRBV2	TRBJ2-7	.	CARGTGFNEQYF	TGTGCCAGAGGAACAGGGTTCAACGAGCAGTACTTC
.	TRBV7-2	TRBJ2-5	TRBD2	CASSYGTSGRRLGETQYF	TGTGCCAGCAGCTATGGGACTAGCGGGAGAAGGTTAGGAGAGACCCAGTACTTC
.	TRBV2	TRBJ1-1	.	CASSNHRNTEAFF	TGTGCCAGCAGTAACCATAGGAACACTGAAGCTTTCTTT
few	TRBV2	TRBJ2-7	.	CASTRDRKHEQYF	TGTGCCAGCACCCGGGACCGAAAACACGAGCAGTACTTC
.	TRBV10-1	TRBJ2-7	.	CASHRDPESYEQYF	TGCGCCAGCCACCGGGACCCGGAATCCTACGAGCAGTACTTC
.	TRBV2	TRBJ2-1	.	CASSEDPNQYNEQFF	TGTGCCAGCAGTGAAGACCCAAATCAATACAATGAGCAGTTCTTC
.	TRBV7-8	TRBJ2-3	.	CASQGGRGTDTQYF	TGTGCCAGCCAGGGGGGAAGGGGCACAGATACGCAGTATTTT
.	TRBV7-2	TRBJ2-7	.	CASSLVPAGSSYEQYF	TGTGCCAGCAGCTTAGTACCTGCGGGGAGCTCCTACGAGCAGTACTTC
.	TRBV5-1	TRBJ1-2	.	CASQGTLRGYTF	TGCGCCAGCCAGGGAACCTTGAGAGGCTACACCTTC
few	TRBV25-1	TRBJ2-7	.	CASNLDYEQYF	TGTGCCAGCAACCTAGACTACGAGCAGTACTTC
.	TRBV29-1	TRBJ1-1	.	CSVVMNTEAFF	TGCAGCGTTGTCATGAACACTGAAGCTTTCTTT
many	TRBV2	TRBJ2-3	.	CASSGAAATDTQYF	TGTGCCAGCAGTGGGGCGGCAGCCACAGATACGCAGTATTTT
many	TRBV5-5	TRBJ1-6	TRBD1	CASSFPGQPSNSPLHF	TGTGCCAGCAGCTTTCCGGGACAGCCGTCAAATTCACCCCTCCACTTT
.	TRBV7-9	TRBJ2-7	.	CASSSTPWGSEQYF	TGTGCCAGCAGCTCTACCCCGTGGGGGAGCGAGCAGTACTTC
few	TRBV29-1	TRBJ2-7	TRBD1	CSVALGQGWYEQYF	TGCAGCGTTGCCCTCGGACAGGGGTGGTACGAGCAGTACTTC
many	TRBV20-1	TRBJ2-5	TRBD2	CSARVSSGSLQETQYF	TGCAGTGCTAGAGTCTCCAGCGGGAGTTTACAAGAGACCCAGTACTTC
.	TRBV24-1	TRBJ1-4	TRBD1	CATSDTGQGANEKLFF	TGTGCCACCAGTGATACGGGACAGGGGGCAAATGAAAAACTGTTTTTT